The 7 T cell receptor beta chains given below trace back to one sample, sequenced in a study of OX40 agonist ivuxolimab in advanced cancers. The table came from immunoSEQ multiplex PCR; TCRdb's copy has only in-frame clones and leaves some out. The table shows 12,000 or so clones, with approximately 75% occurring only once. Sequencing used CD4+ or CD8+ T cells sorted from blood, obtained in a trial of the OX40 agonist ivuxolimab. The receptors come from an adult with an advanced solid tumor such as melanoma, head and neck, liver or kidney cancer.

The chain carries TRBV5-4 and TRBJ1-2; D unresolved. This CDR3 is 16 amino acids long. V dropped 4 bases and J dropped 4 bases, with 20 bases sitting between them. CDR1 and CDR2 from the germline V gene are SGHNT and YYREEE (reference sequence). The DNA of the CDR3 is TGTGCCAGCAGCGCAGGCCACCTGGAGGTTACCTATGGCTACACCTTC. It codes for CASSAGHLEVTYGYTF.

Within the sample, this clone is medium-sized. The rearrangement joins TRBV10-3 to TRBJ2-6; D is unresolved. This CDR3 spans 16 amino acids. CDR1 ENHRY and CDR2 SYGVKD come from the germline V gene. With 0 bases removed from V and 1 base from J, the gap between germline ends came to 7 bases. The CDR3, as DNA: TGTGCCATCAGTGAGTCCTTCGGGTCTGGGGCCAACGTCCTGACTTTC. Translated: CAISESFGSGANVLTF.

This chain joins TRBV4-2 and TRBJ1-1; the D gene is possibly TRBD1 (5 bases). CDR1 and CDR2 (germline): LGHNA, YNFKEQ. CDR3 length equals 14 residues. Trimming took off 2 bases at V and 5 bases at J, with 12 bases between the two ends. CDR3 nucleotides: TGTGCCAGCAGCCAAAGGAGGGGAGGAACTGAAGCTTTCTTT. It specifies CASSQRRGGTEAFF.

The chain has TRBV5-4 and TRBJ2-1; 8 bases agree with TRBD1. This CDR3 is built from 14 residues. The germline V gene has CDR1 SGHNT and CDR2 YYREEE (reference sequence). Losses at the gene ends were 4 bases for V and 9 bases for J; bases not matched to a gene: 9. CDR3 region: CASSQGQGSGEQFF. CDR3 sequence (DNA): TGTGCCAGCAGCCAAGGACAGGGATCAGGTGAGCAGTTCTTC.

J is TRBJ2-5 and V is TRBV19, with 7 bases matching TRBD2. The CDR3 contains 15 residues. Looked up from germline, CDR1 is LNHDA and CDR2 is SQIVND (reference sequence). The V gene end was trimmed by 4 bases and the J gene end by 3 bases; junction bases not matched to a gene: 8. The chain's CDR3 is CASSTPPSGKETQYF. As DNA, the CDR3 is TGTGCCAGTAGTACCCCCCCGAGCGGGAAAGAGACCCAGTACTTC. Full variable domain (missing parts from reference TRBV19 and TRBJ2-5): DGGITQSPKYLFRKEGQNVTLSCEQNLNHDAMYWYRQDPGQGLRLIYYSQIVNDFQKGDIAEGYSVSREKKESFPLTVTSAQKNPTAFYLCASSTPPSGKETQYFGPGTRLLVL.

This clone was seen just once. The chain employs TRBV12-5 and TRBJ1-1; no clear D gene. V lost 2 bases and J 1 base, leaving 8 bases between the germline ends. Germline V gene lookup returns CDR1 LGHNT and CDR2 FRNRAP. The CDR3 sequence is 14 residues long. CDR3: CASGLSPRNTEAFF. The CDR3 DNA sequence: TGTGCTAGTGGTTTGAGTCCACGGAACACTGAAGCTTTCTTT.

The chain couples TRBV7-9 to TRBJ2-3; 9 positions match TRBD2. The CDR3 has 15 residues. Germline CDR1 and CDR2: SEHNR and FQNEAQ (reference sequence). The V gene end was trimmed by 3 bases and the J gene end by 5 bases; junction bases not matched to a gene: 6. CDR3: CASSFPSGILDTQYF. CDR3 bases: TGTGCCAGCAGCTTCCCTAGCGGGATACTAGATACGCAGTATTTT.